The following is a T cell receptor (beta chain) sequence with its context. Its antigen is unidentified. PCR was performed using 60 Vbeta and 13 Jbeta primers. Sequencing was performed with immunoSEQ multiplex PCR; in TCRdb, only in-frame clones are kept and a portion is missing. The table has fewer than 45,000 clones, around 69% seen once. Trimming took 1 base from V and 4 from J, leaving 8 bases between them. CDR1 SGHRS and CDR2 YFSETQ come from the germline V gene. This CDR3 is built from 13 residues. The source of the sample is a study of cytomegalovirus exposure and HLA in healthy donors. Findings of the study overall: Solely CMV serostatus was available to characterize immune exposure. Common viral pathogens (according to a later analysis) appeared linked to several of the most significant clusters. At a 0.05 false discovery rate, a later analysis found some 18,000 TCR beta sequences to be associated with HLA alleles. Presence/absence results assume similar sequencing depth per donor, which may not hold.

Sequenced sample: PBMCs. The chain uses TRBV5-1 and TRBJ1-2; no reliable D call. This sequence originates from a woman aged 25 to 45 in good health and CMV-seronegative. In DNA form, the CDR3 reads TGCGCCAGCAGCTTGCGGGAAGCCTATGGCTACACCTTC. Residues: CASSLREAYGYTF. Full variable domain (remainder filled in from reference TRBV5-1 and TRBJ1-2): KAGVTQTPRYLIKTRGQQVTLSCSPISGHRSVSWYQQTPGQGLQFLFEYFSETQRNKGNFPGRFSGRQFSNSRSEMNVSTLELGDSALYLCASSLREAYGYTFGSGTRLTVV.